The clone carrying this T cell receptor beta chain was counted at least ten times. The antigen is undetermined. TCRdb redid the calling of the 5' RACE reads with MiXCR, one entry per CDR3 protein. The data contain 9,500 to 13,000 distinct CDR3 sequences, roughly 8% of them singletons. Time point specified: sample taken at primary tumor resection. Germline V gene lookup returns CDR1 DFQATT and CDR2 SNEGSKA (reference sequence). This CDR3 is 11 amino acids long. Trimming took 6 bases from V and 4 from J, leaving 6 bases between them. These data belong to a study of spatial heterogeneity in lung cancer. About the research overall: On average, each unique TCR and UMI combination appeared more than ten times in raw reads. Study-wide results and caveats: How many expanded intratumoral alpha and beta TCRs were present tracked the tumor mutation count, which was a count of nonsynonymous mutations. Nonsynonymous mutations, ubiquitous and regional, were tracked respectively by counts of ubiquitous and regional expanded TCRs.

Sequencing was performed on lung tumor tissue, taken at surgery. This receptor was taken from a male donor with early-stage non-small cell lung cancer. The rearrangement uses TRBV20-1 and TRBJ1-4; D gene uncertain. CDR3 coding DNA: TGCAGTGCCGCTTATAATGAAAAACTGTTTTTT. Protein product: CSAAYNEKLFF.